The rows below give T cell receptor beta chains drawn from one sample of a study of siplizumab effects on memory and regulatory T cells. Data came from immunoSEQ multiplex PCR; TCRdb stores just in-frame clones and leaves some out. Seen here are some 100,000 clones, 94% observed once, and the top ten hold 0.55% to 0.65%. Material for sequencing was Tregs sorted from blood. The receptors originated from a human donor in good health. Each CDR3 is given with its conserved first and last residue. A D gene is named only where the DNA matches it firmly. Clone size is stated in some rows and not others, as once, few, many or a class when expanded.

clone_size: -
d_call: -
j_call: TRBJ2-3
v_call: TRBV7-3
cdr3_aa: CASSLGLAGTDTQYF
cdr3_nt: TGTGCCAGCAGCTTGGGTCTAGCAGGGACAGATACGCAGTATTTT

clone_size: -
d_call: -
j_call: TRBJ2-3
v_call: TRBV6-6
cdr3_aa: CASSPSGTKSTDTQYF
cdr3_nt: TGTGCCAGCAGTCCGTCCGGGACAAAGAGCACAGATACGCAGTATTTT

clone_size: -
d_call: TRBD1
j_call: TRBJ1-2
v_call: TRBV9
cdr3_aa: CASSVSTGTYDYTF
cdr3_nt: TGTGCCAGCAGCGTCTCGACAGGGACCTATGACTACACCTTC

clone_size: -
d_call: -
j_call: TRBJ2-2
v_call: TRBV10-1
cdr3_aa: CASSEAWIGELFF
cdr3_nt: TGCGCCAGCAGTGAGGCCTGGATCGGGGAGCTGTTTTTT

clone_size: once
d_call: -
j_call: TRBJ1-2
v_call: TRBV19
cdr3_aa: CASRLTQNYGYTF
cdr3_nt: TGTGCCAGTAGGCTGACACAAAACTATGGCTACACCTTC

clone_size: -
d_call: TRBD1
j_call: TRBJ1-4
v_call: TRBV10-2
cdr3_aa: CASSLNRGTNEKLFF
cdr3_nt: TGCGCCAGCAGCCTGAACAGGGGTACTAATGAAAAACTGTTTTTT

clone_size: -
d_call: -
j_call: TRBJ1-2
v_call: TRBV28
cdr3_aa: CASSPAGSAINYGYTF
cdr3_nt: TGTGCCAGCAGCCCCGCGGGGTCAGCAATTAACTATGGCTACACCTTC

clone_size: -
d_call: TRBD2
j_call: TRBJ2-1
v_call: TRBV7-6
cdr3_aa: CASSPGGEQFF
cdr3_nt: TGTGCCAGCAGCCCGGGGGGGGAGCAGTTCTTC

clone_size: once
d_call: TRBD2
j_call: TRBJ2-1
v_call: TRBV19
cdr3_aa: CASTWLAGNEQFF
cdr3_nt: TGTGCCAGCACGTGGCTAGCGGGAAATGAGCAGTTCTTC

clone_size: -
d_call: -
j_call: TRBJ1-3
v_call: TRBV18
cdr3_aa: CASSPPEVSGNTIYF
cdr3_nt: TGTGCCAGCTCACCACCGGAGGTCTCTGGAAACACCATATATTTT

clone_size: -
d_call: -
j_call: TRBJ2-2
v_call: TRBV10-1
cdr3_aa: CASSLSGGELFF
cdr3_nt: TGCGCCAGCAGCCTCAGTGGCGGGGAGCTGTTTTTT

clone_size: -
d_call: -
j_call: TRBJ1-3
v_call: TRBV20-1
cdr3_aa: CSAPIGDTIYF
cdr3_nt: TGCAGTGCTCCAATTGGAGACACCATATATTTT

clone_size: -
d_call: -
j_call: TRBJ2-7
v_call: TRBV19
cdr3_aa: CASSIIFSSLGQYF
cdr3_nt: TGTGCCAGTAGTATCATTTTCTCATCTCTTGGGCAGTACTTC

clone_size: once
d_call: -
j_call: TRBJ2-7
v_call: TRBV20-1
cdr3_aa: CSAAGSYEQYF
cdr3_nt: TGCAGTGCCGCGGGCTCCTACGAGCAGTACTTC

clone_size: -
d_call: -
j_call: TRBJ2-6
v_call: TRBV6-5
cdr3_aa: CASRPIGANVLTF
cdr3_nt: TGTGCCAGCAGACCAATTGGGGCCAACGTCCTGACTTTC

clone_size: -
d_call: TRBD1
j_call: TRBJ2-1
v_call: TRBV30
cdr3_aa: CAWTGTGGYNEQFF
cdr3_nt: TGTGCCTGGACAGGGACAGGGGGTTACAATGAGCAGTTCTTC